This TCR beta chain was sequenced for a study of Ad26.COV2.S vaccination and SARS-CoV-2 variants. Notes on this clone: The antigen is not known.

CDR1 is LGHNA and CDR2 is YNFKEQ in the germline V gene. The V gene end was trimmed by 3 bases and the J gene end by 0 bases; junction bases not matched to a gene: 0. The CDR3 consists of 16 residues. Assay: immunoSEQ multiplex PCR; the TCRdb copy retains only in-frame clones and omits some. The sample includes roughly 400,000 clones, about 91% of them seen just once. Study results and caveats: Vaccine recipients and placebo recipients showed similar non-spike TCR breadth. The study found higher spike-specific TCR breadth in vaccine than placebo recipients.

Treatment denoted: 19 received Ad26.COV2.S at low or high dose, single or two shots; 5 received placebo; per-sample allocation not given. All samples were drawn on day 63, counting from the first vaccine or placebo injection. The starting material was peripheral blood, obtained in a trial of Ad26.COV2.S vaccine versus placebo. V gene TRBV4-2 combines with J gene TRBJ2-2, with 11 bases lining up with TRBD2. This TCR was recovered from a person between 18 and 65 years old who received the Ad26.COV2.S COVID-19 vaccine or a placebo. CDR3 sequence: CASSQGLAANTGELFF. As DNA, the CDR3 is TGTGCCAGCAGCCAGGGACTAGCGGCGAACACCGGGGAGCTGTTTTTT.